The 28 T cell receptor beta chains below were found in one sample sequenced in a study of blood T cell repertoires in COVID-19. TCRdb's table, derived via immunoSEQ multiplex PCR, lists solely in-frame clones and lacks some. The table lists around 140,000 clones, around 83% of them singletons, with 2.6% in the top ten. Sample: peripheral blood. All receptors derive from a human donor with acute or convalescent COVID-19. The donor label of this sample is uncertain.

Here the CDR3 reads CASSYGGLGGVNGYTF. Written as DNA, the CDR3 is TGCGCCAGCAGCTATGGAGGTTTAGGGGGGGTAAATGGCTACACCTTC. The chain is built from TRBV5-1 and TRBJ1-2; possibly TRBD1 for D (6 bases). Trimming took off 3 bases at V and 6 bases at J, with 21 bases between the two ends. CDR3 length: 16 residues. Germline values: CDR1 SGHRS, CDR2 YFSETQ.

The chain links TRBV5-8 to TRBJ1-2; D is unresolved. The germline CDR1 and CDR2 sequences are SGHTS and YDEGEE. The CDR3 length is 16 residues. Deletions cut 7 bases from V and 0 bases from J, with 19 bases between. The CDR3 loop reads CASHSLIARANYGYTF. For the CDR3, the DNA is TGTGCCAGCCATTCACTTATTGCGAGAGCTAACTATGGCTACACCTTC.

This chain uses TRBV27 with TRBJ2-1; TRBD2 is a possible D gene (5 bases). CDR3 length: 13 amino acids. The V gene lost 2 bases and the J gene lost 8 bases, with 10 bases spanning the gap. Germline lookup yields CDR1 MNHEY and CDR2 SMNVEV (reference sequence). The CDR3 bases are TGTGCCAGCAGTTTAGTCCGCGGGTATGAGCAGTTCTTC. Translated: CASSLVRGYEQFF.

J is TRBJ2-5 and V is TRBV6-2 or TRBV6-3, with TRBD2 as a possible D gene (6 bases). The length of the CDR3 is 13 residues. Per germline, CDR1 MNHEY and CDR2 SVGEGT. V lost 2 bases to trimming and J lost 5 bases, with 9 bases between them. The CDR3 coding sequence is TGTGCCAGCAGTTACGGTAGCGGTGAGACCCAGTACTTC. Translation: CASSYGSGETQYF.

In its sample, this clone was seen once. The rearrangement uses TRBV30 and TRBJ2-7; possibly TRBD2 for D (6 bases). Germline CDR1 and CDR2: GTSNPN and SVGIG (reference sequence). The CDR3 sequence is 12 residues long. With 4 bases removed from V and 6 bases from J, the gap between germline ends came to 13 bases. In DNA, the CDR3 is TGTGCCTGGACCAGGGACTCGGGCGAGCAGTACTTC. This gives the protein CAWTRDSGEQYF.

This clone was seen just once. This rearrangement joins TRBV6-5 to TRBJ2-3; D may be TRBD1 (6 bases). This CDR3 has 16 residues. The V gene's germline CDR1 is MNHEY and CDR2 SVGAGI. Trimming removed 2 bases from V and 6 bases from J, with 18 bases in between. CDR3 nucleotides: TGTGCCAGCAGTTACGAAGGTCCTGGGGGCTGGGATACGCAGTATTTT. This encodes CASSYEGPGGWDTQYF.

The chain links TRBV10-3 to TRBJ2-7, with 7 bases aligning to TRBD1. J was trimmed by 2 bases and V by 8 bases; bases with no gene match: 3. Germline assignment: CDR1 ENHRY and CDR2 SYGVKD. The CDR3 sequence is 12 residues long. The CDR3 sequence: CAIGTETYEQYV. The CDR3 nucleotides read TGTGCCATCGGGACAGAAACCTACGAGCAGTACGTC.

J is TRBJ1-5 and V is TRBV4-3; 7 nucleotides agree with TRBD1. V lost 1 base, J lost 6 bases, and 6 bases stayed unmatched. The CDR3 consists of 15 residues. The germline V gene encodes CDR1 LGHNA and CDR2 YSLEER. Written as DNA, the CDR3 is TGCGCCAGCAGCCAAGGACAGGGTACGGGTCAGCCCCAGCATTTT. Amino acid sequence: CASSQGQGTGQPQHF.

V usage is TRBV19 and J usage is TRBJ2-7; D may be TRBD2 (7 bases). The germline CDR1 and CDR2 sequences are LNHDA and SQIVND (reference sequence). The CDR3 sequence is 12 residues long. V dropped 5 bases and J dropped 6 bases, with 11 bases sitting between them. The CDR3 bases are TGTGCCAGTAGTTCCGGGGGGCTCGAGCAGTACTTC. Residues: CASSSGGLEQYF.

The genes are TRBV18 and TRBJ2-1, with 10 bases identical to TRBD1. J lost 4 bases, V lost 3 bases, and 6 bases had no gene match. Per the germline V gene, CDR1 is KGHSH and CDR2 is LQKENI. This CDR3 has 16 amino acids. The CDR3, as DNA: TGTGCCAGCTCACCGACAGGGGGCGCGGGGTACAATGAGCAGTTCTTC. This translates into CASSPTGGAGYNEQFF.

As for this clone: A junction end diverges from the germline sequence, so it may reflect a read error. The J gene is TRBJ1-2, the V gene TRBV27; maybe TRBD1 (5 bases). The CDR3 is 14 amino acids. In germline, CDR1 is MNHEY, CDR2 SMNVEV (reference sequence). CDR3 DNA sequence: TGTGCCAGCAGTCTATCCCGACAGACCTATGGCTACACCTTC. Amino acids: CASSLSRQTYGYTF.

The V gene is TRBV18, the J gene TRBJ1-2; 7 bases map to TRBD1. CDR3 length: 18 amino acids. Trimming took 0 bases from V and 6 from J; bases not matched to a gene: 16. CDR1 KGHSH and CDR2 LQKENI come from the germline V gene. CDR3 amino acids: CASSPPEYGTARDHGYTF. As DNA, the CDR3 is TGTGCCAGCTCACCACCGGAGTACGGGACAGCCCGTGACCATGGCTACACCTTC.

V usage is TRBV5-1 and J usage is TRBJ2-2; TRBD2 agrees at 7 bases. V lost 3 bases to trimming and J lost 0 bases; unmatched junction nucleotides: 2. The CDR3 totals 15 residues. In germline, CDR1 is SGHRS, CDR2 YFSETQ. DNA for the CDR3: TGCGCCAGCAGCTCCCTAGCGGCGAACACCGGGGAGCTGTTTTTT. The encoded protein is CASSSLAANTGELFF.

V usage is TRBV19 and J usage is TRBJ1-2; TRBD1 aligns across 7 bases. Per germline, CDR1 LNHDA and CDR2 SQIVND (reference sequence). This CDR3 has 14 residues. J lost 8 bases, V lost 9 bases, and 15 bases had no gene match. CDR3 DNA sequence: TGTGCCAGCCGACAGGGCGGTGAGGTTTACGGCTACACCTTC. Amino acid sequence: CASRQGGEVYGYTF.

This clone was seen once. The J gene is TRBJ2-7, the V gene TRBV5-6; 8 nucleotides match TRBD2. V lost 4 bases, J lost 0 bases, and 12 bases stayed unmatched. This CDR3 region has 17 residues. Germline V gene data show CDR1 as SGHDT and CDR2 as YYEEEE. The CDR3 protein is CASSELLAGKTSYEQYF. DNA for the CDR3: TGTGCCAGCAGCGAACTTTTAGCGGGAAAAACCTCCTACGAGCAGTACTTC. Using reference TRBV5-6 and TRBJ2-7 for the parts outside the CDR3, the full variable domain is DAGVTQSPTHLIKTRGQQVTLRCSPKSGHDTVSWYQQALGQGPQFIFQYYEEEERQRGNFPDRFSGHQFPNYSSELNVNALLLGDSALYLCASSELLAGKTSYEQYFGPGTRLTVT.

The chain links TRBV2 to TRBJ1-4; D is unclear. V lost 5 bases and J 0 bases, leaving 7 bases between the germline ends. The CDR3 consists of 14 residues. Germline-derived CDR1 and CDR2 are SNHLY and FYNNEI. The CDR3 spells CASSPTTTNEKLFF. For the CDR3, the DNA is TGTGCCAGCAGTCCGACAACAACTAATGAAAAACTGTTTTTT.

V is TRBV11-2 and J is TRBJ1-2, with D possibly being TRBD1 (5 bases). The V gene lost 1 base and the J gene lost 4 bases, with 13 bases spanning the gap. CDR1 is SGHAT, CDR2 FQNNGV, per germline. The CDR3 extends over 15 amino acids. The CDR3 loop reads CASSLGGDSLYGYTF. Here the CDR3 DNA reads TGTGCCAGCAGCTTAGGGGGGGACTCTCTCTATGGCTACACCTTC.

The chain carries TRBV5-5 and TRBJ1-1; no reliable D call. Trimming stripped 5 bases from V and 1 base from J, with 9 bases between. Germline V gene sequence: CDR1 SGHKS, CDR2 YYEKEE (reference sequence). The CDR3 has 13 residues. The CDR3 DNA follows: TGTGCCAGCAGTTTTGAGCCGAACACTGAAGCTTTCTTT. The encoded protein is CASSFEPNTEAFF.

The rearrangement uses TRBV6-6 and TRBJ1-5; TRBD1 aligns across 9 bases. The CDR3 consists of 15 residues. Germline-derived CDR1 and CDR2 are MNHNY and SVGAGI (reference sequence). V shed 9 bases, J shed 4 bases, and the junction held 10 bases outside the gene matches. CDR3 sequence: CASRAWDRVNQPQHF. In nucleotides, the CDR3 is TGTGCCAGTCGAGCGTGGGACAGGGTAAATCAGCCCCAGCATTTT.

The chain couples TRBV27 to TRBJ1-1; tentative D call: TRBD1 (5 bases). V lost 7 bases and J 1 base, leaving 16 bases between the germline ends. This CDR3 has 15 residues. Germline V gene lookup returns CDR1 MNHEY and CDR2 SMNVEV (reference sequence). CDR3 DNA: TGTGCCAGCATACCTTTAGGGGTGGCGAACACTGAAGCTTTCTTT. It yields the protein CASIPLGVANTEAFF.

The rearrangement joins TRBV5-1 to TRBJ1-4; D is uncertain. This CDR3 is 17 amino acids long. Trimming pared 1 base from V and 0 bases from J, leaving 13 bases between. Per germline, CDR1 SGHRS and CDR2 YFSETQ. This CDR3 reads CASSLRGQTSTNEKLFF. CDR3 coding DNA: TGCGCCAGCAGCTTGAGAGGTCAGACCTCAACTAATGAAAAACTGTTTTTT.

The chain links TRBV20-1 to TRBJ1-3, with a weak D call TRBD1 (5 bases). Germline-derived CDR1 and CDR2 are DFQATT and SNEGSKA (reference sequence). The CDR3 consists of 13 residues. The ends were cut back, 3 bases at V and 4 bases at J, with 10 bases in the middle. The CDR3 loop reads CSASTYRGNTIYF. The CDR3 bases are TGCAGTGCTAGTACCTACAGGGGAAACACCATATATTTT.

This chain links TRBV2 with TRBJ1-6; D is uncertain. V lost 8 bases to trimming and J lost 8 bases, with 13 bases between them. Germline CDR1 and CDR2: SNHLY and FYNNEI. The CDR3 totals 13 residues. The CDR3 bases are TGTGCCAGCCTCACAGACGGGGATTCACCCCTCCACTTT. Protein product: CASLTDGDSPLHF.

This clone was detected only a few times. The V call is TRBV11-3, the J call TRBJ1-1; tentative D call: TRBD1 (5 bases). Germline CDR1 is SGHNT and CDR2 is YENEEA. The length of the CDR3 is 14 residues. Trimming took off 5 bases at V and 4 bases at J, with 14 bases between the two ends. The CDR3 is CASSQQGEGTEAFF. The CDR3 DNA follows: TGTGCCAGCAGCCAGCAAGGGGAGGGCACTGAAGCTTTCTTT.

The chain links TRBV4-3 to TRBJ2-2; D is undetermined. CDR3 size: 19 residues. Between the trimmed V and J ends, which lost 0 bases and 2 bases, there was a span of 19 bases. Germline V gene data show CDR1 as LGHNA and CDR2 as YSLEER. The CDR3 protein is CASSQDIISLGGNTGELFF. The CDR3 bases are TGCGCCAGCAGCCAAGATATTATTAGTTTAGGCGGAAACACCGGGGAGCTGTTTTTT.

The chain has TRBV3-1 (or the pseudogene TRBV3-2) and TRBJ2-3; D gene ambiguous. This CDR3 comprises 15 residues. V was cut by 0 bases and J by 3 bases, with 10 bases left in between. Germline CDR1 and CDR2: LGHDT and YNNKEL (reference sequence). CDR3 in amino acids: CASSQDPLPTDTQYF. The CDR3 coding sequence is TGTGCCAGCAGCCAAGATCCCCTACCGACAGATACGCAGTATTTT.

The count of this clone is one. The chain recombines TRBV19 with TRBJ1-5; D possibly corresponds to TRBD1 (5 bases). Germline CDR1 LNHDA, CDR2 SQIVND (reference sequence). The CDR3 totals 15 residues. V lost 10 bases and J lost 0, with 16 bases in between. CDR3: CATSGGLYSNQPQHF. CDR3 nucleotides: TGTGCCACCTCCGGGGGTCTTTATAGCAATCAGCCCCAGCATTTT.

This chain uses TRBV6-5 with TRBJ1-1; tentatively, D is TRBD1 (5 bases). The CDR3 consists of 12 residues. Trimming took off 4 bases at V and 7 bases at J, with 10 bases between the two ends. Germline CDR1 reads MNHEY; CDR2 reads SVGAGI. This chain's CDR3 is CASSSRGFEAFF. For the CDR3, the DNA is TGTGCCAGCAGTTCAAGGGGCTTTGAAGCTTTCTTT.